This entry describes one TCR beta chain. What it binds is not known. After removal of 8 bases from V and 3 bases from J, the junction contained 6 bases not matched to a gene. Germline V lookup: CDR1 PRHDT, CDR2 FYEKMQ (reference sequence). CDR3 length: 13 residues. These data come from a study of T cell repertoires in cytomegalovirus infection. MiXCR was run by TCRdb on the reads, yielding one entry per CDR3 protein. The profile shows some 900,000 distinct CDR3 sequences, 30% to 35% of them singletons. Study outcomes and limitations: Predominance within the ex vivo response was attributable to HLA-C-restricted CMV-specific TCR beta clonotypes.

The sequence came from a human donor in good health (CMV status not recorded). Some clones in this sample may be carry-over from other donors' samples. This chain connects TRBV13 to TRBJ2-7; TRBD2 matches 8 bases. The sequenced sample was cultured CD8+ T cells from PBMCs, obtained from culture after CMV antigen stimulation. The CDR3 region is CASGAGADYEQYF. The CDR3 DNA is TGTGCCAGCGGAGCGGGGGCCGACTACGAGCAGTACTTC.